Reported below is one T cell receptor (beta chain). The method was immunoSEQ multiplex PCR; TCRdb's version includes in-frame clones alone and lacks a portion of them. Of about 260,000 clones in the sample, about nine tenths were seen once. This sample was taken from a study of blood T cell repertoires in COVID-19. Sequences were obtained from peripheral blood. This clonotype was sampled from a man aged 40-50 years who had recovered from COVID-19.

CDR3 coding DNA: TGCAGCGTTGTGACCGGGGGGGCCTACAATGAGCAGTTCTTC. Translation: CSVVTGGAYNEQFF. The rearrangement links TRBV29-1 to TRBJ2-1; TRBD2 agrees at 8 bases. The junction had 4 bases not matched to a gene; V was cut back by 4 bases and J by 2 bases. Germline V gives CDR1 SQVTM, CDR2 ANQGSEA. CDR3 length: 14 residues.